Each of the 32 T cell receptor beta chains below was sequenced from the same sample in a study of beta chain features in type 1 diabetes. What was sequenced were expressed TCRB transcripts, since all of the isolated RNA had been reverse transcribed. This table comes from immunoSEQ multiplex PCR, and its TCRdb copy is limited to in-frame clones, with some not included. The table lists a few hundred thousand clones, around 16% of them singletons, with around 0.02% in the top ten. Material: naive CD4+ T cells from blood. These receptors came from a woman aged 18-29 years in good health.

This clone has a handful of counts. The chain employs TRBV6-5 and TRBJ1-2, with TRBD1 matching over 8 bases. Germline CDR1 is MNHEY and CDR2 is SVGAGI. The CDR3 is 15 amino acids. V dropped 5 bases and J dropped 5; count of bases not matched to a gene: 10. The CDR3 DNA reads TGTGCCAGCAGTCGGACTGGACAGGGCCAGTATGGCTACACCTTC. It is translated as CASSRTGQGQYGYTF.

The V and J genes are TRBV29-1 and TRBJ2-1; the match to TRBD2 covers 10 bases. Trimming removed 3 bases from V and 7 bases from J; junction bases left unmatched: 6. The CDR3 sequence is 14 residues long. Germline assignment: CDR1 SQVTM and CDR2 ANQGSEA. Here the CDR3 DNA reads TGCAGCGTTGACGGGCTAGCGGGAGCAAATGAGCAGTTCTTC. It codes for CSVDGLAGANEQFF.

This clone occurred a few times. The CDR3 sequence: CASSPQGANVLTF. The CDR3 nucleotides read TGTGCCAGTAGTCCTCAGGGGGCCAACGTCCTGACTTTC. The J gene is TRBJ2-6, the V gene TRBV19, with D unresolved. Germline CDR1 and CDR2: LNHDA and SQIVND (reference sequence). Between the trimmed V and J ends, which lost 5 bases and 4 bases, there was a span of 6 bases. The CDR3 totals 13 residues.

The V gene is TRBV11-2, the J gene TRBJ1-4; D unresolved. V was trimmed by 5 bases and J by 8 bases, leaving 6 bases between them. This CDR3 spans 11 amino acids. The V gene's germline CDR1 is SGHAT and CDR2 FQNNGV. CDR3 loop: CASSAGEKLFF. CDR3 coding DNA: TGTGCCAGCAGCGCCGGGGAAAAACTGTTTTTT. Full variable domain (missing parts from reference TRBV11-2 and TRBJ1-4): EAGVAQSPRYKIIEKRQSVAFWCNPISGHATLYWYQQILGQGPKLLIQFQNNGVVDDSQLPKDRFSAERLKGVDSTLKIQPAKLEDSAVYLCASSAGEKLFFGSGTQLSVL.

This chain connects TRBV7-2 to TRBJ2-3, with 9 positions matching TRBD2. The germline gives CDR1 SGHTA, CDR2 FQGNSA. This CDR3 spans 17 amino acids. Trimming removed 5 bases from V and 1 base from J; junction bases left unmatched: 10. The CDR3 sequence: CASSPSGGLARTDTQYF. CDR3 nucleotide sequence: TGTGCCAGCAGCCCATCTGGGGGACTAGCCCGCACAGATACGCAGTATTTT.

This sequence joins TRBV27 and TRBJ1-5, with TRBD1 as a possible D gene (6 bases). Germline CDR1 is MNHEY and CDR2 is SMNVEV (reference sequence). V was trimmed by 8 bases and J by 6 bases, leaving 14 bases between them. This CDR3 comprises 13 residues. In nucleotides, the CDR3 is TGTGCCAGCGGGGGGGGGCCCAGTCAGCCCCAGCATTTT. It is translated as CASGGGPSQPQHF.

V and J are TRBV4-2 and TRBJ2-7, with 11 bases matching TRBD2. J gave up 5 bases and V 4 bases, and 10 bases lay outside the gene matches. The germline V gene has CDR1 LGHNA and CDR2 YNFKEQ. The CDR3 is made up of 16 amino acids. The CDR3 DNA reads TGTGCCAGCAGCCCGTATAGCGGGAGGGCCATCCACGAGCAGTACTTC. It specifies CASSPYSGRAIHEQYF.

This clone was observed a handful of times. The CDR3 coding sequence is TGTGCCAGCAGCGTAGGAAGCCTAGCCACAGATACGCAGTATTTT. Translation gives CASSVGSLATDTQYF. V usage is TRBV9 and J usage is TRBJ2-3, with D tentatively TRBD2 (5 bases). The V gene lost 0 bases and the J gene lost 2 bases, with 10 bases spanning the gap. Germline V CDR1 and CDR2: SGDLS, YYNGEE. The CDR3 loop spans 15 amino acids.

The chain recombines TRBV5-1 with TRBJ2-3, with TRBD2 matching over 11 bases. With V trimmed by 2 bases and J by 2 bases, 10 bases remained unmatched. The CDR3 sequence is 18 residues long. The germline V gene has CDR1 SGHRS and CDR2 YFSETQ. The CDR3 coding sequence is TGCGCCAGCAGCTTTCGTCCAGGGACTAGCGGCGCCACAGATACGCAGTATTTT. This codes for CASSFRPGTSGATDTQYF.

Written as DNA, the CDR3 is TGTGCCAGTAGTATAGGGACTAGCGGGAGAATCAATGAGCAGTTCTTC. Translated: CASSIGTSGRINEQFF. The chain uses TRBV19 and TRBJ2-1; TRBD2 agrees at 13 bases. Germline V CDR1 and CDR2: LNHDA, SQIVND (reference sequence). The V gene end was trimmed by 1 base and the J gene end by 6 bases; junction bases not matched to a gene: 3. The CDR3 is 16 residues long. Complete variable domain (other parts from reference TRBV19 and TRBJ2-1): DGGITQSPKYLFRKEGQNVTLSCEQNLNHDAMYWYRQDPGQGLRLIYYSQIVNDFQKGDIAEGYSVSREKKESFPLTVTSAQKNPTAFYLCASSIGTSGRINEQFFGPGTRLTVL.

The V and J genes are TRBV30 and TRBJ1-4, with 9 nucleotides matching TRBD1. V shed 4 bases, J shed 8 bases, and the junction held 8 bases outside the gene matches. Germline V gives CDR1 GTSNPN, CDR2 SVGIG (reference sequence). The CDR3 has 14 amino acids. This chain's CDR3 is CAWTDGTGKEKLFF. DNA of the CDR3: TGTGCCTGGACCGACGGGACAGGGAAAGAAAAACTGTTTTTT. Using reference TRBV30 and TRBJ1-4 for the parts outside the CDR3, the full variable domain is SQTIHQWPATLVQPVGSPLSLECTVEGTSNPNLYWYRQAAGRGLQLLFYSVGIGQISSEVPQNLSASRPQDRQFILSSKKLLLSDSGFYLCAWTDGTGKEKLFFGSGTQLSVL.

This clone appeared a few times. The chain employs TRBV5-6 and TRBJ2-7; D remains ambiguous. V dropped 6 bases and J dropped 3 bases, with 13 bases sitting between them. Per germline, CDR1 SGHDT and CDR2 YYEEEE. CDR3 size: 13 residues. Written as DNA, the CDR3 is TGTGCCAGCAAACATCTTCAAGACTACGAGCAGTACTTC. Amino acid sequence: CASKHLQDYEQYF.

This clone was seen more than once but under ten times. This sequence joins TRBV7-9 and TRBJ1-1; perhaps TRBD1 as D (6 bases). CDR3 length equals 14 residues. From germline, CDR1 is SEHNR and CDR2 FQNEAQ (reference sequence). The germline V and J ends were trimmed by 2 bases and 7 bases, with 14 bases remaining between them. In nucleotides, the CDR3 is TGTGCCAGCAGCTTACCCATTGACAGGAGTGAAGCTTTCTTT. As protein: CASSLPIDRSEAFF.

A few counts support this clone. V is TRBV30 and J is TRBJ2-3; 8 bases line up with TRBD2. The V and J ends lost 5 bases and 4 bases, in that order; junction bases with no gene match: 8. CDR3 size: 14 residues. Germline lookup yields CDR1 GTSNPN and CDR2 SVGIG (reference sequence). The CDR3 DNA sequence: TGTGCCTGGTATGGTGGCGGGAGGCCAGATACGCAGTATTTT. It is translated as CAWYGGGRPDTQYF.

The chain is built from TRBV7-3 and TRBJ2-7; 9 bases align to TRBD1. Looked up from germline, CDR1 is SGHTA and CDR2 is FQGTGA. Germline trimming cut 5 bases from V and 2 bases from J; bases unmatched to any gene: 4. The CDR3 is made up of 14 amino acids. Here the CDR3 reads CASSARQGAYEQYF. The DNA for the CDR3 is TGTGCCAGCAGCGCCCGACAGGGGGCCTACGAGCAGTACTTC.

Only a few counts were recorded for this clone. CDR3 coding DNA: TGTGCCAGCAGCGACTGGACTAGCGGGAAACGAAATTACAATGAGCAGTTCTTC. Protein product: CASSDWTSGKRNYNEQFF. The chain joins TRBV9 to TRBJ2-1; 12 bases align to TRBD2. The CDR3 length is 18 residues. The germline CDR1 and CDR2 sequences are SGDLS and YYNGEE. J gave up 4 bases and V 3 bases, and 11 bases lay outside the gene matches.

The chain employs TRBV9 and TRBJ1-1, with TRBD1 identical over 7 bases. Germline loops: CDR1 SGDLS, CDR2 YYNGEE. V shed 0 bases, J shed 5 bases, and the junction held 4 bases outside the gene matches. The CDR3 contains 14 residues. Written as DNA, the CDR3 is TGTGCCAGCAGCGTAGAGACAGGGTTTACTGAAGCTTTCTTT. Translation: CASSVETGFTEAFF.

The CDR3 region is CASSLVGRSGEKLFF. As DNA, the CDR3 is TGTGCCAGCAGCTTAGTAGGGAGAAGCGGTGAAAAACTGTTTTTT. The chain combines TRBV7-9 with TRBJ1-4, with D unclear. Germline loops: CDR1 SEHNR, CDR2 FQNEAQ (reference sequence). The V end was cut by 1 base, the J end by 7 bases, with 13 bases between. This CDR3 is built from 15 residues. The entire variable domain, with the rest obtained from reference TRBV7-9 and TRBJ1-4, is as follows: DTGVSQNPRHKITKRGQNVTFRCDPISEHNRLYWYRQTLGQGPEFLTYFQNEAQLEKSRLLSDRFSAERPKGSFSTLEIQRTEQGDSAMYLCASSLVGRSGEKLFFGSGTQLSVL.

This chain uses TRBV9 with TRBJ1-1; no clear D gene. The V end lost 0 bases, the J end lost 0 bases, and 9 bases lay between the germline ends. The germline CDR1 and CDR2 sequences are SGDLS and YYNGEE. The CDR3 totals 15 residues. The chain's CDR3 is CASSVAAGLNTEAFF. CDR3 in DNA: TGTGCCAGCAGCGTAGCGGCAGGCTTGAACACTGAAGCTTTCTTT.

This chain uses TRBV27 with TRBJ1-5, with D uncertain. The germline V gene encodes CDR1 MNHEY and CDR2 SMNVEV (reference sequence). Between the trimmed V and J ends, which lost 3 bases and 9 bases, there was a span of 3 bases. The CDR3 spans 10 residues. CDR3 in amino acids: CASSLAPQHF. The CDR3 DNA sequence: TGTGCCAGCAGTTTGGCGCCCCAGCATTTT.

This clone has just one count. The J gene is TRBJ1-4, the V gene TRBV18, with TRBD1 identical over 9 bases. V gave up 8 bases and J gave up 3 bases; unmatched junction bases: 10. This CDR3 is built from 16 residues. CDR1 and CDR2 from the germline V gene are KGHSH and LQKENI. The CDR3 region is CASRASWTGANEKLFF. The DNA of the CDR3 is TGTGCCAGCCGAGCTTCGTGGACAGGGGCTAATGAAAAACTGTTTTTT.

This clone was seen more than once but under ten times. The gene calls are TRBV4-1 and TRBJ2-1; TRBD1 agrees at 9 bases. The CDR3 covers 14 residues. V lost 2 bases and J lost 8; bases outside the gene matches: 4. Looked up from germline, CDR1 is MGHRA and CDR2 is YSYEKL. DNA of the CDR3: TGCGCCAGCAGCCAACCGGGACAGGGTTATGAGCAGTTCTTC. Protein sequence: CASSQPGQGYEQFF.

V gene TRBV28 combines with J gene TRBJ1-1, with D possibly being TRBD1 (5 bases). The CDR3 has 13 amino acids. Trimming cost V 6 bases and J 4 bases, with 12 bases left between them. Germline-derived CDR1 and CDR2 are MDHEN and SYDVKM. The CDR3 nucleotides read TGTGCCAGCAGGCAGGGTGGGATCACTGAAGCTTTCTTT. Its translation: CASRQGGITEAFF.

This clone has only a few counts. The V and J genes are TRBV19 and TRBJ2-3, with 9 bases matching TRBD1. The junction had 6 bases not matched to a gene; V was cut back by 7 bases and J by 4 bases. Germline V CDR1 and CDR2: LNHDA, SQIVND (reference sequence). This CDR3 has 14 amino acids. The CDR3 DNA reads as TGTGCCAGTAAGGACAGGGGAGGGGCAGATACGCAGTATTTT. Translation gives CASKDRGGADTQYF.

This clone was counted only a few times. The chain joins TRBV4-3 to TRBJ2-7; TRBD2 matches at 11 bases. Losses at the gene ends were 4 bases for V and 0 bases for J; bases not matched to a gene: 2. Germline CDR1 LGHNA, CDR2 YSLEER. CDR3 length equals 15 residues. DNA of the CDR3: TGCGCCAGCAGCCTTACTAGCGGGAGCTCCTACGAGCAGTACTTC. It encodes CASSLTSGSSYEQYF.

V usage is TRBV7-9 and J usage is TRBJ2-3; 7 nucleotides agree with TRBD1. Germline trimming cut 2 bases from V and 0 bases from J; bases unmatched to any gene: 11. This CDR3 spans 18 amino acids. The germline gives CDR1 SEHNR, CDR2 FQNEAQ (reference sequence). The CDR3 loop is CASSLSPTGVGSTDTQYF. CDR3 coding DNA: TGTGCCAGCAGCTTATCCCCAACAGGGGTTGGGAGCACAGATACGCAGTATTTT.

This clone was detected a few times. This rearrangement joins TRBV5-1 to TRBJ2-7; 8 nucleotides line up with TRBD2. V shed 4 bases and J 3 bases; nucleotides not matched to a gene: 3. Germline V CDR1 and CDR2: SGHRS, YFSETQ. CDR3 length equals 13 residues. DNA of the CDR3: TGCGCCAGCAGCCCAAGCGGGGGCTACGAGCAGTACTTC. The encoded protein is CASSPSGGYEQYF.

The genes are TRBV4-2 and TRBJ1-1; unclear D gene. The V end lost 4 bases, the J end lost 5 bases, and 20 bases lay between the germline ends. From germline, CDR1 is LGHNA and CDR2 YNFKEQ. The CDR3 runs to 16 residues. CDR3 sequence: CASSREVGFGGTEAFF. The CDR3 DNA reads as TGTGCCAGCAGCCGAGAAGTCGGATTTGGAGGGACTGAAGCTTTCTTT.

The chain recombines TRBV29-1 with TRBJ2-1, with no clear D. This CDR3 is built from 13 residues. Germline CDR1 SQVTM, CDR2 ANQGSEA. The V end was cut by 7 bases, the J end by 0 bases, with 10 bases between. The CDR3 DNA reads TGCAGCGCCACTTGGAGCTCCTACAATGAGCAGTTCTTC. Protein sequence: CSATWSSYNEQFF.

The CDR3 loop reads CASSLLGGPGELFF. CDR3 DNA sequence: TGTGCCAGTAGCCTTCTAGGGGGCCCCGGGGAGCTGTTTTTT. The rearrangement links TRBV19 to TRBJ2-2, with 7 bases fitting TRBD1. The CDR3 loop spans 14 amino acids. CDR1 and CDR2 from the germline V gene are LNHDA and SQIVND (reference sequence). V lost 6 bases, J lost 6 bases, and 7 bases stayed unmatched.

In its sample, this clone was seen a few times. The J gene is TRBJ2-1, the V gene TRBV7-2; 8 bases map to TRBD2. CDR3 length: 16 residues. Germline CDR1 reads SGHTA; CDR2 reads FQGNSA. Trimming removed 6 bases from V and 0 bases from J; junction bases left unmatched: 7. CDR3 DNA sequence: TGTGCCAGCAGACATGCCGGGACTAGCTCCTACAATGAGCAGTTCTTC. Translated, it gives CASRHAGTSSYNEQFF.

The chain combines TRBV6-5 with TRBJ2-7, with D possibly matching TRBD2 (5 bases). The germline V gene encodes CDR1 MNHEY and CDR2 SVGAGI. CDR3 length: 11 amino acids. V lost 5 bases and J lost 10, with 12 bases in between. The CDR3 protein is CASSRPPSQYF. CDR3 sequence (DNA): TGTGCCAGCAGTCGGCCCCCTAGCCAGTACTTC.